This T cell receptor (beta chain) is from a study of T cells expressing NK-cell markers. Following a re-call of the 5' RACE reads, TCRdb has one entry per CDR3 protein and lacks DNA. The repertoire table contains 500,000 to 600,000 distinct CDR3 sequences. This CDR3 spans 14 amino acids. The V gene's germline CDR1 is LGHNT and CDR2 FRNRAP. The sequence was collected from a young man in good health. This rearrangement joins TRBV12-5 to TRBJ2-1; as DNA is missing, the TRBD2 call by TCRdb cannot be tested. What was sequenced was blood T cells: a sorted CD56 or NKG2C T cell subset, CD4+ or CD8+ T cells, or bulk PBMC T cells (not recorded which). The CDR3: CASGPPGLVNEQFF.